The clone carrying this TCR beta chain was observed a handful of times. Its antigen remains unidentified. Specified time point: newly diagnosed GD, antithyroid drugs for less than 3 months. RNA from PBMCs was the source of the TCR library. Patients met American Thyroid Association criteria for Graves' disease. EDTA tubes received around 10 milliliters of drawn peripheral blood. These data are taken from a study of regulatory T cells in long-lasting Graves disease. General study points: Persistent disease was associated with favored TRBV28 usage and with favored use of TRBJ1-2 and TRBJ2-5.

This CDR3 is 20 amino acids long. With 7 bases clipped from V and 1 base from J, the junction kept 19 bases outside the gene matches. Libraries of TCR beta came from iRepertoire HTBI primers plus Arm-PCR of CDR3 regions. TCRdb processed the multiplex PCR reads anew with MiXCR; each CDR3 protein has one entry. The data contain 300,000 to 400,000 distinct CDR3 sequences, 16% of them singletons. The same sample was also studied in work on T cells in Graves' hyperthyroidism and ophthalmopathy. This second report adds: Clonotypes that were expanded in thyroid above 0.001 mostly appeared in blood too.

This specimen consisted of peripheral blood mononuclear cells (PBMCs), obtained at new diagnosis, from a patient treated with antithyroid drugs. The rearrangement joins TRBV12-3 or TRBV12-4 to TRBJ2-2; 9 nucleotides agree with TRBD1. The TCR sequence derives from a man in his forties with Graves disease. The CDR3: CASILGGETSGQGNTGELFF. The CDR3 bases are TGTGCCAGCATCCTTGGGGGCGAGACGTCGGGACAGGGGAACACCGGGGAGCTGTTTTTT.